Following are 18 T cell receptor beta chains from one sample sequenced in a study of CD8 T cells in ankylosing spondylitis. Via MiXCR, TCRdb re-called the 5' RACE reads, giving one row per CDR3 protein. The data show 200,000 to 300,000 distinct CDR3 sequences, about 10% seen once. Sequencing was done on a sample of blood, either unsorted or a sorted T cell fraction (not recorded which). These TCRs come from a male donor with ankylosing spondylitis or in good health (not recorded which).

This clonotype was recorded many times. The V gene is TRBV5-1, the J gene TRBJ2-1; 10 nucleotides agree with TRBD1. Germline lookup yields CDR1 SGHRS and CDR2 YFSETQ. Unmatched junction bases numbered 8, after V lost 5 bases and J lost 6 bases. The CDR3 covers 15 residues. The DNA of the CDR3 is TGCGCCAGCAGTCCGGGACAGGGGTTTGGCAATGAGCAGTTCTTC. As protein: CASSPGQGFGNEQFF.

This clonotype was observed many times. CDR3 region: CSARDASGGAVKETQYF. The CDR3 DNA follows: TGCAGTGCTAGAGATGCTAGCGGGGGGGCGGTAAAAGAGACCCAGTACTTC. This rearrangement joins TRBV20-1 to TRBJ2-5, with 12 positions matching TRBD2. Losses at the gene ends were 0 bases for V and 3 bases for J; bases not matched to a gene: 8. Per germline, CDR1 DFQATT and CDR2 SNEGSKA (reference sequence). This CDR3 comprises 17 residues.

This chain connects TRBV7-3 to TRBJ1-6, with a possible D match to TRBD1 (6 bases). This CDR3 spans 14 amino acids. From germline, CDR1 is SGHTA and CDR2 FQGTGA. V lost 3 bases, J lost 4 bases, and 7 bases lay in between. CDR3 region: CASSFGQYNSPLHF. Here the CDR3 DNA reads TGTGCCAGCAGCTTCGGACAGTATAATTCACCCCTCCACTTT.

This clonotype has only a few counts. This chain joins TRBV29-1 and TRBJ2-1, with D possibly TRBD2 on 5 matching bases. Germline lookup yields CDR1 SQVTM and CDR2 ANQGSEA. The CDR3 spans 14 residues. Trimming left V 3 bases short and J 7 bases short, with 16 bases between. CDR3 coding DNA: TGCAGCGTTGATGTCTTACTAGTGGGGAATGAGCAGTTCTTC. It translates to CSVDVLLVGNEQFF.

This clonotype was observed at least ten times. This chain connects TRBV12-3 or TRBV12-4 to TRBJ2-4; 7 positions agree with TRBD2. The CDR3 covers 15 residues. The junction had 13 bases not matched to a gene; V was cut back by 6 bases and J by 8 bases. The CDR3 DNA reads TGTGCCAGCAGCAACCTGGTCGGGGCGGGGGACATTCAGTACTTC. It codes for CASSNLVGAGDIQYF.

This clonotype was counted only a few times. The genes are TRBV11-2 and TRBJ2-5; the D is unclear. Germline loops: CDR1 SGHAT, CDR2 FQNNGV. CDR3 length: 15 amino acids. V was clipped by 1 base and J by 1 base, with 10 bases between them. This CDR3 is CASSLGAPTQETQYF. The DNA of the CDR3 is TGTGCCAGCAGCTTAGGGGCTCCGACCCAAGAGACCCAGTACTTC.

The CDR3 nucleotides read TGCGCCAGCAGCTTGACCCCGCAGGGAGACTCTGGAAACACCATATATTTT. Residues: CASSLTPQGDSGNTIYF. V usage is TRBV5-1 and J usage is TRBJ1-3, with D maybe TRBD1 (5 bases). The V gene's germline CDR1 is SGHRS and CDR2 YFSETQ. The CDR3 runs 17 residues. The germline V and J ends were trimmed by 1 base and 0 bases, with 14 bases remaining between them.

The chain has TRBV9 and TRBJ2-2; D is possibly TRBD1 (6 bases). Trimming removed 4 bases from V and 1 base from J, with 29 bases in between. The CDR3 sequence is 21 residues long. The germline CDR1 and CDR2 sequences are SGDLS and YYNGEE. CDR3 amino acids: CASSPVGGVWTAVGNTGELFF. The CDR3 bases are TGTGCCAGCAGCCCTGTAGGTGGAGTCTGGACAGCCGTTGGGAACACCGGGGAGCTGTTTTTT. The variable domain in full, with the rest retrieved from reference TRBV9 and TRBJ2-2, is DSGVTQTPKHLITATGQRVTLRCSPRSGDLSVYWYQQSLDQGLQFLIQYYNGEERAKGNILERFSAQQFPDLHSELNLSSLELGDSALYFCASSPVGGVWTAVGNTGELFFGEGSRLTVL.

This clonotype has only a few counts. The CDR3 region has the DNA TGTGCCAGCAGCCTAGCGGGGATTCCCTACAATGAGCAGTTCTTC. Translated, it gives CASSLAGIPYNEQFF. The chain uses TRBV27 and TRBJ2-1; the match to TRBD2 covers 9 bases. Trimming cost V 6 bases and J 2 bases; bases outside gene matches: 5. The CDR3 runs to 15 residues. Germline V gene lookup returns CDR1 MNHEY and CDR2 SMNVEV (reference sequence).

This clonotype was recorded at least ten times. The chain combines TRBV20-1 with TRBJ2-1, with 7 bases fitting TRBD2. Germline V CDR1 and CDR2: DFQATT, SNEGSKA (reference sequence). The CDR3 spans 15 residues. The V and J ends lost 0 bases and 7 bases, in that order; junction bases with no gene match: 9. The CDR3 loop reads CSARDNEQGLNEQFF. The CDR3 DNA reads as TGCAGTGCTAGAGATAACGAGCAGGGACTAAATGAGCAGTTCTTC.

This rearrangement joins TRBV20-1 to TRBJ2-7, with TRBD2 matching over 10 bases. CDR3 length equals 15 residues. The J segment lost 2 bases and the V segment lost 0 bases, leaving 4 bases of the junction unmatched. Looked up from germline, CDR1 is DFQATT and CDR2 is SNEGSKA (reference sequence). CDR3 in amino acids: CSARDVSGRPYEQYF. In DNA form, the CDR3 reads TGCAGTGCTAGAGATGTTAGCGGGAGGCCCTACGAGCAGTACTTC.

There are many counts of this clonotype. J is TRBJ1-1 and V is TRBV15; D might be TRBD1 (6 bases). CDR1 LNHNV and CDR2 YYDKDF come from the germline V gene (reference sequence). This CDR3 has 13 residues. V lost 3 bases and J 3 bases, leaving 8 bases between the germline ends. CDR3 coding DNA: TGTGCCACCAGCAGCAAGGGGGACACTGAAGCTTTCTTT. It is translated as CATSSKGDTEAFF.

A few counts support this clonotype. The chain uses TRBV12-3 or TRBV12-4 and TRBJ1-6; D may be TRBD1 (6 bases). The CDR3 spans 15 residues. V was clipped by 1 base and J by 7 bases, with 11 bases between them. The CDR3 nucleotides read TGTGCCAGCAGTTTAGGGGGGCTCTGGAATTCACCCCTCCACTTT. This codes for CASSLGGLWNSPLHF.

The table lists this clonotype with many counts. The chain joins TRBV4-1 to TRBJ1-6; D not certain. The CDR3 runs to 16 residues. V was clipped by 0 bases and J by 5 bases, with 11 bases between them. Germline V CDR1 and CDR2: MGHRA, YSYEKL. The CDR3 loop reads CASSQEAGFNNSPLHF. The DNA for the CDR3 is TGCGCCAGCAGCCAAGAGGCCGGTTTCAATAATTCACCCCTCCACTTT.

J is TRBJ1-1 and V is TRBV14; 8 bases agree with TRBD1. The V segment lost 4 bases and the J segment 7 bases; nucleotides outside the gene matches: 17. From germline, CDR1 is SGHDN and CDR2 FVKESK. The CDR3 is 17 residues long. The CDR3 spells CASSRPGPGGLKFEAFF. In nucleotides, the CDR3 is TGTGCCAGCAGCCGTCCAGGGCCAGGGGGCCTGAAATTTGAAGCTTTCTTT.

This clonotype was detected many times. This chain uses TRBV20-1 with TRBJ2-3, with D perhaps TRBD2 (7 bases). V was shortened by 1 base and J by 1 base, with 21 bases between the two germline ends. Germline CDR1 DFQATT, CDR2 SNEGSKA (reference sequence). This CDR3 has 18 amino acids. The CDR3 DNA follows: TGCAGTGCTAGAGTTCCTGGGGGCGGGGGAGCTGGCACAGATACGCAGTATTTT. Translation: CSARVPGGGGAGTDTQYF.

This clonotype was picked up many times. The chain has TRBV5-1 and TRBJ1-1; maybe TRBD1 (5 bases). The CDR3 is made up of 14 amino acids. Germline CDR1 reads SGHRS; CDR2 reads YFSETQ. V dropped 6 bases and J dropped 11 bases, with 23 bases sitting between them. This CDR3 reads CASNPGGRQGWAFF. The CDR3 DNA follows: TGCGCCAGCAACCCCGGAGGGCGTCAGGGATGGGCTTTCTTT.

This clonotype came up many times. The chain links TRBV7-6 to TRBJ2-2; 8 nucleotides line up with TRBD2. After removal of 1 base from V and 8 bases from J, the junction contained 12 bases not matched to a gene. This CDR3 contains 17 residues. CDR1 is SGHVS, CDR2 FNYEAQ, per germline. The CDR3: CASSLVVTGGPVGELFF. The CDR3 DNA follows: TGTGCCAGCAGCTTAGTTGTCACGGGAGGGCCTGTGGGGGAGCTGTTTTTT.